The T cell receptor (beta chain) described here comes from a study of shared clonotypes between healthy human individuals. Study at large: Donors, aged 18 to 49, were a couple of women and three men. Per donor, three plates held CD4 naive cells, three held CD4 memory, two held CD8 naive and one held CD8 memory. Study-level points and caveats: Clonotypes shared by all four donors outscored non-shared clonotypes in generation probability.

As for this clone: The antigen remains unidentified.

Each subset's genomic DNA was shared equally among a number of immunoSEQ plates. Clones were sequenced by immunoSEQ multiplex PCR, and TCRdb holds only the in-frame ones, with some missing. The sample lists some 2,000,000 clones; approximately 96% were seen once. Sequences were obtained from naive CD4+ T cells sorted from blood. The subset denotes: CD45RA+ positively selected. This TCR was recovered from a man aged 18 to 29 in good health.

CDR3 DNA: TGCGCCAGCAGCACAAGGACTAGCGGGCCTAGCACAGATACGCAGTATTTT. This gives the protein CASSTRTSGPSTDTQYF. The chain uses TRBV5-1 and TRBJ2-3; 11 bases are a match to TRBD2. The germline CDR1 and CDR2 sequences are SGHRS and YFSETQ. J lost 0 bases, V lost 4 bases, and 7 bases had no gene match. The length of the CDR3 is 17 residues.